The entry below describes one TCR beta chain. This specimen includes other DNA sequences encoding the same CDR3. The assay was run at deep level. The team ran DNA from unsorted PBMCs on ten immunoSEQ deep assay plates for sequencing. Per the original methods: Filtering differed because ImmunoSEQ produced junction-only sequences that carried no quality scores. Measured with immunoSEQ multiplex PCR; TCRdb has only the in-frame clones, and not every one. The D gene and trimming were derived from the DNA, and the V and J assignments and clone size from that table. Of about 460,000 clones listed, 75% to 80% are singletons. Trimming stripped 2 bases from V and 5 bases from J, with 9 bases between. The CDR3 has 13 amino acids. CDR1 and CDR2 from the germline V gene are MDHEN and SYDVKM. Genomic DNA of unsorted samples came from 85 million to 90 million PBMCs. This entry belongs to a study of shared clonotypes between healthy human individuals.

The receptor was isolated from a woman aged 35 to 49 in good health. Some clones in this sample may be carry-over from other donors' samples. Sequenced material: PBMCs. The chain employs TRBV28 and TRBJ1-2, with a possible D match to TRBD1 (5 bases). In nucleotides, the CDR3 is TGTGCCAGCAGTTTACAGGGAGGTTATGGCTACACCTTC. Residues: CASSLQGGYGYTF.